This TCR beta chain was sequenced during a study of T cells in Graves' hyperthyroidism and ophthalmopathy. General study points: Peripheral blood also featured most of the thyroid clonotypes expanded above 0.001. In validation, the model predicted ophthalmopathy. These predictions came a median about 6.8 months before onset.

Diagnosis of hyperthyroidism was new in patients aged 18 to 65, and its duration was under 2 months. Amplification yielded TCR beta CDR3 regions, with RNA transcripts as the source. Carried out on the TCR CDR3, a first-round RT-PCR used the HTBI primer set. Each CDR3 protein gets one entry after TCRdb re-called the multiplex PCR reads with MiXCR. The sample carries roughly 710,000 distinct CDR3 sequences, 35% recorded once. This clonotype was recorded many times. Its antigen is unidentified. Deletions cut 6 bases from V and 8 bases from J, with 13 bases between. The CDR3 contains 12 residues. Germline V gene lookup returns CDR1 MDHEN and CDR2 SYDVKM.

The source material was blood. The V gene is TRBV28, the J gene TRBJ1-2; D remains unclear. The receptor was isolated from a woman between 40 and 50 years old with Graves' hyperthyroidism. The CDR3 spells CASSVGPRGYTF. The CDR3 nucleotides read TGTGCCAGCAGCGTAGGACCGAGAGGCTACACCTTC.